This section outlines one T cell receptor beta chain sequence together with its context. Antigen specificity is unknown. The record originates from a study of T cells after yellow fever vaccination. General study results and limits: Contaminants from the bulk population, in the form of abundant clonotypes, could be found in FACS-sorted repertoires.

TCRdb ran MiXCR on the 5' RACE reads and lists one entry per CDR3 protein. This sample has around 610,000 distinct CDR3 sequences, with about 13% found just once. Germline CDR1 MDHEN, CDR2 SYDVKM. Unmatched junction bases numbered 18, after V lost 6 bases and J lost 3 bases. The CDR3 is 20 amino acids. The receptor was isolated from a man aged 25-45 years who received the YFV17D yellow fever vaccine. The chain joins TRBV28 to TRBJ2-4; TRBD2 agrees at 12 bases. The starting material was PBMCs, obtained on the day of the yellow fever booster vaccination. The CDR3 DNA is TGTGCCAGCAGCCACGGTCTGGCTAGCGGGAGGGCCCGTTTCAAAAACATTCAGTACTTC. As protein: CASSHGLASGRARFKNIQYF.